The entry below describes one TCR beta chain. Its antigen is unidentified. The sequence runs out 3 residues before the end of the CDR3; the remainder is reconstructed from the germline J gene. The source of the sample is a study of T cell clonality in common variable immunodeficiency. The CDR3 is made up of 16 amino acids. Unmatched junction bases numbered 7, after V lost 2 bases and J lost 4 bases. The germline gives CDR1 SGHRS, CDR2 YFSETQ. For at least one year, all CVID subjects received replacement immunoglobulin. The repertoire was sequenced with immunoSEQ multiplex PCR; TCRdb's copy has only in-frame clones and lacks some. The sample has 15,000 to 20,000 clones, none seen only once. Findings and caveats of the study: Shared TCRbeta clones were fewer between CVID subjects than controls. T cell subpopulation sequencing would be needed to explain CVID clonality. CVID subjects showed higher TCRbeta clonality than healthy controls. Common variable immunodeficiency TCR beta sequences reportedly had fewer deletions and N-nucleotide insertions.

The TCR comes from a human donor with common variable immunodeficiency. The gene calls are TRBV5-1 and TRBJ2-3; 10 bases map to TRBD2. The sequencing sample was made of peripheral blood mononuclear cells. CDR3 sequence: CASSFEAAGGPDTQYF. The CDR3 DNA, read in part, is TGCGCCAGCAGCTTTGAGGCAGCGGGAGGGCCAGATACG.